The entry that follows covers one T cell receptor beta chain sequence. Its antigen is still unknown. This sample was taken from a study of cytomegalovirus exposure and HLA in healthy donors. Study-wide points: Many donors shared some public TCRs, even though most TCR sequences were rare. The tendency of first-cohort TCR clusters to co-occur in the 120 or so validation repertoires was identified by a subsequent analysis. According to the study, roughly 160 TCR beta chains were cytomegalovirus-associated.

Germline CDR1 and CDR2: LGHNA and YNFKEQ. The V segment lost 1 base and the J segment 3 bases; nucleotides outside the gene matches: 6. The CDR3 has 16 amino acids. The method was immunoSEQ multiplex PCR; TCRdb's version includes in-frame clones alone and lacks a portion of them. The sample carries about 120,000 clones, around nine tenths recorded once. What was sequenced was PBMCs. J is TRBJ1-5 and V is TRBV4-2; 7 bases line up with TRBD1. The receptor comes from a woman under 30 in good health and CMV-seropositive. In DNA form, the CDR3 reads TGTGCCAGCAGCCAAGCTCTGGGACAGCTCAATCAGCCCCAGCATTTT. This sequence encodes CASSQALGQLNQPQHF.